This record covers a single T cell receptor beta chain. The data were taken from a study of blood T cell repertoires in COVID-19. Measured with immunoSEQ multiplex PCR; TCRdb has only the in-frame clones, and not every one. Of a few hundred thousand clones in the sample, about 90% were seen once. Categorization into cohorts depended on clinical history that participants reported. The V end was cut by 3 bases, the J end by 0 bases, with 8 bases between. The CDR3 is 15 residues long. The germline V gene encodes CDR1 MNHNS and CDR2 SASEGT. The sequence was obtained from a woman aged 25-40 years who had recovered from COVID-19. Source material: PBMCs or T cells enriched from blood (not recorded which). The gene calls are TRBV6-1 and TRBJ1-4; unclear D gene. Here the CDR3 reads CASSDRGATNEKLFF. The DNA for the CDR3 is TGTGCCAGCAGTGATAGAGGAGCAACTAATGAAAAACTGTTTTTT.